This record covers a single TCR beta chain. Its cognate antigen is unknown. The sample carries other DNA sequences with the same CDR3. This sample is part of a study of cytomegalovirus exposure and HLA in healthy donors. Looking at the study overall: Earlier, 100 million to 130 million unique TCR beta sequences were recovered from around 200 million T cells by an analysis. Study conclusions and caveats: CMV serostatus was the sole immune exposure data available. In a later analysis, most CMV-associated TCR beta chains appeared HLA-restricted. A later analysis reportedly found that, within productive TCRs, an Asian-associated ancestry cluster had fewer N-insertions than the mean observed across the roughly 700 donors.

The CDR3 has 14 amino acids. Germline values: CDR1 SGHRS, CDR2 YFSETQ. The V gene end was trimmed by 2 bases and the J gene end by 2 bases; junction bases not matched to a gene: 1. PCR was performed using 60 Vbeta and 13 Jbeta primers. The method was immunoSEQ multiplex PCR; TCRdb's version includes in-frame clones alone and lacks a portion of them. This sample lists about 120,000 clones; its ten largest clones have 1.5% to 2%. The genes are TRBV5-1 and TRBJ1-5; TRBD1 matches at 7 bases. The sequence came from a woman aged 40 to 55 in good health and CMV-seropositive. The material sequenced was PBMCs. The DNA for the CDR3 is TGCGCCAGCAGCTTAGGGGGCGGCAATCAGCCCCAGCATTTT. It is translated as CASSLGGGNQPQHF.